The rows below give T cell receptor beta chains drawn from one sample of a study of tumor-infiltrating lymphocytes in primary liver carcinoma. Each CDR3 protein is one row after TCRdb ran MiXCR on the multiplex PCR reads. The sample has about 48,000 distinct CDR3 sequences; roughly 77% are singletons. The sample was liver tumor tissue from sampling region 3. These receptors all come from a middle-aged man with primary liver carcinoma and hepatitis B virus infection. Each CDR3 is given with its conserved first and last residue. D genes are given only for firm matches. Some rows mark clone size as missing; the rest say once, few, many or name a class of expanded clone.

J gene,D gene,V gene,clone size,CDR3 length,CDR3 protein,CDR3 DNA
TRBJ1-2,TRBD1,TRBV7-9,once,15,CASSPSTEGAGGYTF,TGCGCCAGCAGCCCCTCCACGGAGGGGGCAGGTGGCTACACCTTC
TRBJ2-7,.,TRBV4-1,few,15,CASSPRGVGSYEQYF,TGCGCCAGCAGCCCTCGTGGAGTGGGCTCCTACGAGCAGTACTTC
TRBJ2-7,.,TRBV5-1,many,14,CASSPGTPSYEQYF,TGCGCCAGCAGCCCTGGGACACCCTCCTACGAGCAGTACTTC
TRBJ1-1,.,TRBV20-1,.,14,CSARQGGENTEAFF,TGCAGTGCTAGACAGGGCGGGGAGAACACTGAAGCTTTCTTT
TRBJ2-3,.,TRBV11-2,.,13,CASSPGFSDTPYF,TGTGCCAGCAGCCCGGGCTTTTCAGATACGCCGTATTTT
TRBJ2-3,.,TRBV12-3/TRBV12-4,.,14,CASSLQDGKDTQYF,TGTGCCAGTAGTTTACAGGACGGCAAAGATACGCAGTATTTT
TRBJ1-1,.,TRBV4-1,.,15,CASSHPQRLNAEAVF,TGCGCCAGCAGCCACCCCCAGAGATTGAACGCTGAAGCTGTCTTT
TRBJ2-1,.,TRBV24-1,.,18,CATSVKRRVESSYNEQFF,TGTGCCACCAGTGTTAAGAGGCGGGTCGAGAGCTCCTACAATGAGCAGTTCTTC
TRBJ2-7,.,TRBV11-1,once,13,CTSSGQAIYEQYF,TGTACCAGCAGCGGGCAGGCGATCTACGAGCAGTACTTC
TRBJ2-7,TRBD1,TRBV12-3/TRBV12-4,.,14,CASSLRDRTFEQYF,TGTGCCAGCAGCCTCCGGGACAGAACCTTCGAGCAGTACTTC
TRBJ2-1,TRBD2,TRBV6-5,once,15,CASGYSSTSGSWKFF,TGTGCCAGCGGTTACTCTAGTACTAGCGGGAGTTGGAAGTTCTTC
TRBJ2-1,TRBD2,TRBV11-2,.,16,CASNLDTGLAMGEQFF,TGTGCCAGCAACTTGGATACCGGACTAGCCATGGGTGAACAGTTCTTC
TRBJ2-3,.,TRBV28,many,13,CASKASDTDTQYF,TGTGCCAGCAAGGCTAGCGACACAGATACGCAGTATTTT
TRBJ2-1,TRBD2,TRBV11-2,.,16,CAGSSRPSGRICEQSF,TGTGCCGGCAGCTCGCGCCCCAGCGGGAGGATCTGTGAGCAGTCCTTC
TRBJ2-7,.,TRBV29-1,.,13,CSVNSRGRNEQYF,TGCAGCGTCAACAGTCGTGGACGGAACGAGCAGTACTTC
TRBJ2-1,.,TRBV29-1,few,13,CSAHGGTYNEQFF,TGCAGTGCCCATGGCGGTACCTACAATGAGCAGTTCTTC
TRBJ2-7,TRBD1,TRBV11-2,.,15,CTSSLGAGTDYEQYF,TGTACCAGCAGCTTAGGAGCCGGGACAGATTACGAACAGTACTTC
TRBJ2-7,TRBD2,TRBV11-2,.,16,CACSFTRGSFTDEQYF,TGTGCCTGCAGCTTCACGCGCGGGAGCTTTACTGACGAGCAGTACTTC